Listed below are T cell receptor beta chains from one sample, sequenced in a study of shared clonotypes between healthy human individuals. Using immunoSEQ multiplex PCR, the repertoire was profiled, and TCRdb retains in-frame clones only, with some absent. The profile shows 2 million to 2.5 million clones, 85% to 95% of them singletons. The source material was naive CD4+ T cells from PBMCs. The receptors were sampled from a man in his late teens or twenties in good health. Some clones in this sample may be carry-over from other donors' samples. The CDR3 runs from the conserved cysteine through the conserved F or W.

>TRBV28
CASSSRGQQETQYF
>TRBV10-3
CAISGLSGGELFF
>TRBV19
CASQQIGGPYEQYF
>TRBV29-1
CSVEGGLLSDTQYF
>TRBV7-3
CASSLMGLATNTGELFF
>TRBV6-5
CASSYLDIQYF
>TRBV7-9
CASSLAGQGEETQYF
>TRBV5-1
CASSLVSVLSTEAFF
>TRBV14
CASSQGVSYGYTF
>TRBV4-1
CASSQVVPRVSSYEQYF
>TRBV5-1
CASSTLAGGPENEQFF
>TRBV5-1
CASSLGENTEAFF
>TRBV19
CASSISAMNTEAFF